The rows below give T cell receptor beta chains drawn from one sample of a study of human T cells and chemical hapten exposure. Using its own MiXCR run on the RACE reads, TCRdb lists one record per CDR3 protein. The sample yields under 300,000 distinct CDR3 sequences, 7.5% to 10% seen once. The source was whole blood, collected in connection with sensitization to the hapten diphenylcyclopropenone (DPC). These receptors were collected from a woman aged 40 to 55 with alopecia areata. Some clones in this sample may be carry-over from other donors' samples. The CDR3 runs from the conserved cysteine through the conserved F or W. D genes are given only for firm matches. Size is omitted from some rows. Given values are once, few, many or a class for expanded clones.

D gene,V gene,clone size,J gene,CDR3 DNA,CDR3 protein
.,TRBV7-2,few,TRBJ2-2,TGTGCCAGCAGCTTTGACCTGCTGAACACCGGGGAGCTGTTTTTT,CASSFDLLNTGELFF
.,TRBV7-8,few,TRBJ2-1,TGTGCCAGCAGCTTAGTAGGGGGAACGCTACAGAATGAGCAGTTCTTC,CASSLVGGTLQNEQFF
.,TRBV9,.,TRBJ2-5,TGTGCCAGCAGCGTAAGCCAGCAAGAGACCCAGTACTTC,CASSVSQQETQYF
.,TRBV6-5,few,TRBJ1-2,TGTGCCAGCAGGGGGGGTAACCTCTATGGCTACACCTTC,CASRGGNLYGYTF
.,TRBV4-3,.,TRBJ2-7,TGCGCCAGCAGCCAAGGACGGGGGACCTGCTACGAGCAGTACTTC,CASSQGRGTCYEQYF
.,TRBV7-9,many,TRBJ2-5,TGTGCCAGCAGTCAAGGGGTACTAGAGACCCAGTACTTC,CASSQGVLETQYF
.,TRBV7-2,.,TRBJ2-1,TGTGCCAGCGGGACACCTTCCGGCAATGAGCAGTTCTTC,CASGTPSGNEQFF
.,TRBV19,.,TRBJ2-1,TGTGCCAGTAGTCCCCGGGCCGGCCTCTACAATGAGCAGTTCTTC,CASSPRAGLYNEQFF
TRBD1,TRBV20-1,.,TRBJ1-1,TGCAGTGCTATGGATGCTGGACGGGGGACAGCTGAAGCTTTCTTT,CSAMDAGRGTAEAFF
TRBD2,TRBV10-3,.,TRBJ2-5,TGTGCCATCAGTGCTGGACTAGCGGGAGGGTCCGGAGGAGAGACCCAGTACTTC,CAISAGLAGGSGGETQYF
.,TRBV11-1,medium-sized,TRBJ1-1,TGTGCCAGCAGCTTAAGTAGGGTGAACACTGAAGCTTTCTTT,CASSLSRVNTEAFF
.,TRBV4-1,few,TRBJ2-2,TGCGCCAGCAGCCAAGACGTGGAGGGGGCGAAATCGAACACCGGGGAGCTGTTTTTT,CASSQDVEGAKSNTGELFF
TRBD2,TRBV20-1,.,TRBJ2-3,TGCAGTGCTAGGTGGCGGGAGTCGGCAGATACGCAGTATTTT,CSARWRESADTQYF
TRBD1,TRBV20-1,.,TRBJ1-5,TGCAGTGCTACCGGACAGGGCGGTCAGCCCCAGCATTTT,CSATGQGGQPQHF
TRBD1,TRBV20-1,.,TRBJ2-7,TGCAGTGCCGGCCCCCGGGACAGGGTCAACTACGAGCAGTACTTC,CSAGPRDRVNYEQYF
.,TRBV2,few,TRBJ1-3,TGTGCCAGCAGTGATATAGGCGGTGGAAACACCATATATTTT,CASSDIGGGNTIYF
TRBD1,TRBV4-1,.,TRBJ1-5,TGCGCCAGCAGCCAAGATAACAGGGGTGGCAATCAGCCCCAGCATTTT,CASSQDNRGGNQPQHF
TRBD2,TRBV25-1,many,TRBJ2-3,TGTGCCAGCACGTCCGCGGGAGGAAGAGATACGCAGTATTTT,CASTSAGGRDTQYF
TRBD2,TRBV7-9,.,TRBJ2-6,TGTGCCAGCAGCTCCTGGGCGGGGACTAGCGGGCTGAACTCTGGGGCCAACGTCCTGACTTTC,CASSSWAGTSGLNSGANVLTF
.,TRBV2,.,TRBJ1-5,TGTGCCAGCAGTGAAGGGGTAGGACTCGGCAATCAGCCCCAGCATTTT,CASSEGVGLGNQPQHF
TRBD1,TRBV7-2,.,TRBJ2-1,TGTGCCAGCAGCGCCGACAGGGGACCCTACAATGAGCAGTTCTTC,CASSADRGPYNEQFF
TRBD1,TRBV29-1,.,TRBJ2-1,TGCAGCGTTGAGCGACAGGGATACAATGAGCAGTTCTTC,CSVERQGYNEQFF
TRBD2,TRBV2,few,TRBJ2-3,TGTGCCAGCAGTGATAGCGGGAGGGCCATGGGAGATACGCAGTATTTT,CASSDSGRAMGDTQYF
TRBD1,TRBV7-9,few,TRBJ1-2,TGTGCCAGCAGCTCACAGGGGGACCTTTATGGCTACACCTTC,CASSSQGDLYGYTF
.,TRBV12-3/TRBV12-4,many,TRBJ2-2,TGTGCCAGCAGAACAGATACCGGGGAGCTGTTTTTT,CASRTDTGELFF
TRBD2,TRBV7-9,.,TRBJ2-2,TGTGCCAGCAGCCAGACTAGCTTAGCTGGGGAGCTGTTTTTT,CASSQTSLAGELFF
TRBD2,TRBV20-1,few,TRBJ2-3,TGCAGTGCTAGAGATCGGACTAGCGGGAGGGAGAGGGATACGCAGTATTTT,CSARDRTSGRERDTQYF
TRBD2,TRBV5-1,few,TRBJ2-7,TGCGCCAGCAGAGGTATGAGCGGGGACGACTACGAGCAGTACTTC,CASRGMSGDDYEQYF
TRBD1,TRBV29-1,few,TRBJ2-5,TGCAGCGTTAGTACAGGGGTAGGAGAGACCCAGTACTTC,CSVSTGVGETQYF
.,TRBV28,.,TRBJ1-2,TGTGCCAGCCACGTCAGGGGCCGGGATGGCTACACCTTC,CASHVRGRDGYTF
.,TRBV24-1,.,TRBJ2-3,TGTGCCACCAGTGATTTACCCCTAGATACGCAGTATTTT,CATSDLPLDTQYF
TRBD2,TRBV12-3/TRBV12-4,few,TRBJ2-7,TGTGCCAGCAGTCCCGGGAGGCGCTACGAGCAGTACTTC,CASSPGRRYEQYF
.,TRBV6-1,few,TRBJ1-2,TGTGCCAGCAGTGCGGGACAAAACCAAAACTATGGCTACACCTTC,CASSAGQNQNYGYTF
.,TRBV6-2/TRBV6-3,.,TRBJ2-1,TGTGCCAGCAGATCAGCGTTTAACTACAATGAGCAGTTCTTC,CASRSAFNYNEQFF
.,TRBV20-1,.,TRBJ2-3,TGCAGTGCTAGAGGACAGGCTGGCACAGATACGCAGTATTTT,CSARGQAGTDTQYF
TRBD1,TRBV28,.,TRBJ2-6,TGTGCCAGCAGTCGTGCCCCGGGACAGTGGGTCTCTGGGGCCAACGTCCTGACTTTC,CASSRAPGQWVSGANVLTF
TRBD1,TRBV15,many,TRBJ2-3,TGTGCCACCAGCAGAGATTCCCCAGGGGGCTGGGATACGCAGTATTTT,CATSRDSPGGWDTQYF
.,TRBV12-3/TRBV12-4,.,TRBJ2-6,TGTGCCAGCAGTTTAGTGCGGAAGCCATCTGGGGCCAACGTCCTGACTTTC,CASSLVRKPSGANVLTF
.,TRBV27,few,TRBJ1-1,TGTGCCAGCAGTTTTGCAGGGAAGGTCGAGACTGAAGCTTTCTTT,CASSFAGKVETEAFF
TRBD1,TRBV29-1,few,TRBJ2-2,TGCAGCGGCCGACAGGGCGCGAACACCGGGGAGCTGTTTTTT,CSGRQGANTGELFF
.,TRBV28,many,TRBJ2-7,TGTGCCAGCTCCTTGGCGGGGCACCTCTACGAGCAGTACTTC,CASSLAGHLYEQYF
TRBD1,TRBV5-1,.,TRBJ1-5,TGCGCCAGCAGCTGGGGGACAGACAAAAATCAGCCCCAGCATTTT,CASSWGTDKNQPQHF
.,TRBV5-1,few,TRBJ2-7,TGCGCCAGCAGCCTCCCGGAGGTGGTCAACGAGCAGTACTTC,CASSLPEVVNEQYF
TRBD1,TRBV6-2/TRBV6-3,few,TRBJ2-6,TGTGCCAGCAACCCACAGGGGGACCCCTCTGGGGCCAACGTCCTGACTTTC,CASNPQGDPSGANVLTF
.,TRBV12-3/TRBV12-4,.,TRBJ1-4,TGTGCCAGCAGTTTTCTAACGATCGGGGAAAAACTGTTTTTT,CASSFLTIGEKLFF
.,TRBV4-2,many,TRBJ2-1,TGTGCCAGCAGCCCCGGGCCCCTGGGGTCCTACAATGAGCAGTTCTTC,CASSPGPLGSYNEQFF
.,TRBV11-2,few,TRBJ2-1,TGTGCCAGCAGCTTAGATTTGGGGGAGCAGTTCTTC,CASSLDLGEQFF
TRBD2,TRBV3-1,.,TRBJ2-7,TGTGCCAGCAGCCACACTAGCGGGAGACCCTACGAGCAGTACTTC,CASSHTSGRPYEQYF